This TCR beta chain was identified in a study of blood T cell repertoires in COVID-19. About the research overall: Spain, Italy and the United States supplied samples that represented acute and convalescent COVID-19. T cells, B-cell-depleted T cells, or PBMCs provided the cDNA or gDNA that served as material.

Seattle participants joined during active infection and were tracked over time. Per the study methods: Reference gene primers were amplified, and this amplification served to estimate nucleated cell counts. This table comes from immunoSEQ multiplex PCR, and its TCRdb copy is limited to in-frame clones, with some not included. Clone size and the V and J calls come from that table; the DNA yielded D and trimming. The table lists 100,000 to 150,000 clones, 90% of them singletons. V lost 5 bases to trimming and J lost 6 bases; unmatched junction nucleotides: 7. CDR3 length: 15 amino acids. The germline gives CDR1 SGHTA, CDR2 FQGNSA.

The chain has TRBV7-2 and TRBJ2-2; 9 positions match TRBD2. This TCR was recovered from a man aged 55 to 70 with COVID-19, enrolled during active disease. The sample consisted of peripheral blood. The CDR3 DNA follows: TGTGCCAGCAGCCGCGGGAGGGCCGGGGCCGGGGAGCTGTTTTTT. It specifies CASSRGRAGAGELFF.